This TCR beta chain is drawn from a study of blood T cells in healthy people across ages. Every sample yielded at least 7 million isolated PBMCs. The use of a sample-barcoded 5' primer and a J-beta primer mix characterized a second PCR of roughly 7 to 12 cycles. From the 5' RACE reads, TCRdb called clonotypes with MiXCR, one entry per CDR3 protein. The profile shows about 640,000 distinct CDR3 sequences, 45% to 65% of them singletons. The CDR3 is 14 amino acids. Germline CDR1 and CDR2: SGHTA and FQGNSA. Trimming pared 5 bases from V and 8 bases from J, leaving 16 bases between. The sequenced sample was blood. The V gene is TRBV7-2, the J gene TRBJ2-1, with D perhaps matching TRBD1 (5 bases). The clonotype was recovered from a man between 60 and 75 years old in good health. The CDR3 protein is CASSVAWGLDEQFF. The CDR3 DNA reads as TGTGCCAGCAGCGTCGCCTGGGGCCTAGATGAGCAGTTCTTC.